This is a list of T cell receptor beta chains from one sample in a study of monozygotic twins with inflammatory bowel disease. TCRdb re-analyzed the 5' RACE reads; it lists each CDR3 protein once, without DNA. The data show some 190,000 distinct CDR3 sequences, and the top ten clones hold approximately 7.7%. The sample taken for sequencing was blood. The source is a human donor with ulcerative colitis or Crohn's disease, or a healthy co-twin of an affected twin (not recorded which). Each CDR3 is given with its conserved first and last residue.

j_gene: TRBJ1-6
v_gene: TRBV20-1
CDR3aa: CSARPGTGNSPLHF

j_gene: TRBJ2-1
v_gene: TRBV5-1
CDR3aa: CASSTGRDLYNEQFF

j_gene: TRBJ2-6
v_gene: TRBV6-2/TRBV6-3
CDR3aa: CASSYTGAGANVLTF

j_gene: TRBJ1-5
v_gene: TRBV12-3/TRBV12-4
CDR3aa: CASSLAAGLNQPQHF

j_gene: TRBJ2-7
v_gene: TRBV28
CDR3aa: CASSPMPLVDEQYF

j_gene: TRBJ2-1
v_gene: TRBV19
CDR3aa: CASSIGAGGSEQFF

j_gene: TRBJ1-4
v_gene: TRBV5-6
CDR3aa: CASSLRAGKEKLFF

j_gene: TRBJ1-5
v_gene: TRBV6-1
CDR3aa: CASSEAGSPQPQHF

j_gene: TRBJ2-5
v_gene: TRBV7-9
CDR3aa: CASNPPGQGETQYF

j_gene: TRBJ1-2
v_gene: TRBV7-2
CDR3aa: CASSLGQETNYGYTF

j_gene: TRBJ2-7
v_gene: TRBV7-2
CDR3aa: CASSTQAGLLPEQYF

j_gene: TRBJ2-5
v_gene: TRBV7-7
CDR3aa: CASSRGQAGTQYF

j_gene: TRBJ2-2
v_gene: TRBV12-3/TRBV12-4
CDR3aa: CASSSPSGTNTGELFF

j_gene: TRBJ1-1
v_gene: TRBV4-2
CDR3aa: CASSQDPGLNTEAFF

j_gene: TRBJ2-1
v_gene: TRBV5-6
CDR3aa: CASLRGTASSYNEQFF

j_gene: TRBJ1-1
v_gene: TRBV7-3
CDR3aa: CASSVDRNTEAFF

j_gene: TRBJ1-1
v_gene: TRBV28
CDR3aa: CASSPWDREFSEAFF

j_gene: TRBJ2-3
v_gene: TRBV5-4
CDR3aa: CASSFSGGADTQYF

j_gene: TRBJ2-7
v_gene: TRBV9
CDR3aa: CASSARGSYEQCF

j_gene: TRBJ2-6
v_gene: TRBV4-3
CDR3aa: CASSQLIGLSGANVLTF

j_gene: TRBJ2-1
v_gene: TRBV7-2
CDR3aa: CASSFLAGPYNEQFF

j_gene: TRBJ1-1
v_gene: TRBV29-1
CDR3aa: CSVQGNTEAFF

j_gene: TRBJ1-1
v_gene: TRBV29-1
CDR3aa: CSFMGAPVREAFF

j_gene: TRBJ2-1
v_gene: TRBV27
CDR3aa: CASSFSSVNEQFF

j_gene: TRBJ2-7
v_gene: TRBV9
CDR3aa: CVSSVGSGSLDEQYF

j_gene: TRBJ2-7
v_gene: TRBV18
CDR3aa: CASSPTRGRAYEQYF

j_gene: TRBJ1-1
v_gene: TRBV7-9
CDR3aa: CASSLIVAGGEAFF

j_gene: TRBJ1-5
v_gene: TRBV12-3/TRBV12-4
CDR3aa: CASRRMSNQPQHF

j_gene: TRBJ1-1
v_gene: TRBV29-1
CDR3aa: CSVAPGQKAFF

j_gene: TRBJ2-1
v_gene: TRBV20-1
CDR3aa: CSAREELYNEQFF

j_gene: TRBJ1-4
v_gene: TRBV10-3
CDR3aa: CAISPDRGGEKLFF

j_gene: TRBJ2-2
v_gene: TRBV24-1
CDR3aa: CATDPGQNTGELFF

j_gene: TRBJ1-1
v_gene: TRBV18
CDR3aa: CASSRQGGTAEAFF

j_gene: TRBJ1-5
v_gene: TRBV12-3/TRBV12-4
CDR3aa: CASSLGGKVAQHF

j_gene: TRBJ2-2
v_gene: TRBV4-2
CDR3aa: CASSPIGQGNTGELFF

j_gene: TRBJ1-2
v_gene: TRBV7-9
CDR3aa: CASSFLTGDPTNGYTF

j_gene: TRBJ2-1
v_gene: TRBV5-4
CDR3aa: CASGRTSGRNNEQFF

j_gene: TRBJ2-7
v_gene: TRBV4-3
CDR3aa: CASSQARGNPYEQYF

j_gene: TRBJ2-1
v_gene: TRBV18
CDR3aa: CASSPPTRGGYNEQFF

j_gene: TRBJ1-1
v_gene: TRBV12-3/TRBV12-4
CDR3aa: CASSYNKNTEAFF

j_gene: TRBJ1-2
v_gene: TRBV4-1
CDR3aa: CASSQWDRSEGYTF

j_gene: TRBJ2-3
v_gene: TRBV20-1
CDR3aa: CSAPDGPGSTDTQYF

j_gene: TRBJ2-7
v_gene: TRBV5-5
CDR3aa: CASSDGTGTSGQYF

j_gene: TRBJ2-7
v_gene: TRBV5-1
CDR3aa: CASSYFGLAGSRGREQYF

j_gene: TRBJ1-1
v_gene: TRBV20-1
CDR3aa: CSAPDPVSEAFF

j_gene: TRBJ1-2
v_gene: TRBV4-2
CDR3aa: CASSQDNYGYTF

j_gene: TRBJ1-2
v_gene: TRBV27
CDR3aa: CASRSVTDRPHVYTF

j_gene: TRBJ2-5
v_gene: TRBV12-3/TRBV12-4
CDR3aa: CASSLPGWETQYF

j_gene: TRBJ2-3
v_gene: TRBV2
CDR3aa: CASSPQGISTDTQYF

j_gene: TRBJ2-5
v_gene: TRBV3-1
CDR3aa: CASSQRGEETQYF

j_gene: TRBJ2-3
v_gene: TRBV7-2
CDR3aa: CASSTIGDTQYF

j_gene: TRBJ2-1
v_gene: TRBV3-1
CDR3aa: CASSQVGLGWGDEQFF

j_gene: TRBJ1-4
v_gene: TRBV5-1
CDR3aa: CASSLVAGTNEKLFF

j_gene: TRBJ2-1
v_gene: TRBV5-6
CDR3aa: CASSYRILSYNEQFF

j_gene: TRBJ1-1
v_gene: TRBV19
CDR3aa: CATTLSPANTEAFF

j_gene: TRBJ2-1
v_gene: TRBV5-4
CDR3aa: CASSFQDSNEQFF

j_gene: TRBJ2-7
v_gene: TRBV7-2
CDR3aa: CASSSPQRALGEQYF

j_gene: TRBJ2-7
v_gene: TRBV5-1
CDR3aa: CASSLGDSGRYEQYF

j_gene: TRBJ1-4
v_gene: TRBV20-1
CDR3aa: CSASHGEKLFF

j_gene: TRBJ1-2
v_gene: TRBV12-3/TRBV12-4
CDR3aa: CASLYGGESYGYTF